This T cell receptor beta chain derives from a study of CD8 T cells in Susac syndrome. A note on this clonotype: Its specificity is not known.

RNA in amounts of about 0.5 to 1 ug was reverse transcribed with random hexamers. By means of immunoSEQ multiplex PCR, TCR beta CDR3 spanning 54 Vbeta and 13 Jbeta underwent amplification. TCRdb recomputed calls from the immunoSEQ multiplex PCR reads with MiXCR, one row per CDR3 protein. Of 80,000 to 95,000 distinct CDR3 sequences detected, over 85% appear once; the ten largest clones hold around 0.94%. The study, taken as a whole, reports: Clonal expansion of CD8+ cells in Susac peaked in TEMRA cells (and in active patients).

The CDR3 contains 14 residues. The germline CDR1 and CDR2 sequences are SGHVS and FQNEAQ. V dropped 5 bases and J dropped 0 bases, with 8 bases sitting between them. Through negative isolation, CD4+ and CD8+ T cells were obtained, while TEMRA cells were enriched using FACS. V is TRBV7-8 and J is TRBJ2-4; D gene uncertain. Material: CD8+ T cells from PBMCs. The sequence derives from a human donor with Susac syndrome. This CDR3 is CASSPPLAKNIQYF. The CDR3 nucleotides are TGTGCCAGCAGCCCACCACTAGCCAAAAACATTCAGTACTTC.